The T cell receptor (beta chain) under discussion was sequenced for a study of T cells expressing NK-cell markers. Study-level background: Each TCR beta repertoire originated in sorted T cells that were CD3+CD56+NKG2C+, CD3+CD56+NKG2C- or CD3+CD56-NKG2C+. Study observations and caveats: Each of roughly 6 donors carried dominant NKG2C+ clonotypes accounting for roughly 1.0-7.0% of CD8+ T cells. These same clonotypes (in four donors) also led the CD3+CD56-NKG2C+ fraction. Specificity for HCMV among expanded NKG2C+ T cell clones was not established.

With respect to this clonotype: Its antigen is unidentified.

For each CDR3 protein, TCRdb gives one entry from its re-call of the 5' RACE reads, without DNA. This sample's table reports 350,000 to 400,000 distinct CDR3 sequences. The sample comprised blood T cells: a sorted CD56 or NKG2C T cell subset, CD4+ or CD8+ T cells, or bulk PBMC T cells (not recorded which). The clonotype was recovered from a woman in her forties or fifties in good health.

The CDR3: CASSSAINNEQFF. The chain carries TRBV5-1 and TRBJ2-1; TCRdb proposes TRBD2, but this gene call is untestable without DNA. Looked up from germline, CDR1 is SGHRS and CDR2 is YFSETQ. The CDR3 runs 13 residues.